The 21 T cell receptor beta chains listed next were all sequenced from one sample in a study of tumor-infiltrating lymphocytes in primary liver carcinoma. RNA and DNA were co-extracted from about 20-30 mg of unsorted bulk tissue. Reverse transcription of about 500 ng total RNA with a constant-region primer produced TCR beta cDNA. What produced the TCR beta libraries was three nested multiplex PCR rounds using slightly modified ARM-PCR. TRBV1-TRBV30 forward primers paired with a C-beta reverse primer drove the first two PCR rounds, approximately 11 cycles each. TCRdb itself ran the multiplex PCR reads through MiXCR, one entry per CDR3 protein. The sample yields tens of thousands of distinct CDR3 sequences, 72% seen once. The source material was liver tumor tissue from sampling region 1. Documented subset: tumor region T1, superior pole. Receptor source: a middle-aged man with primary liver carcinoma and hepatitis B virus infection.

On this clonotype: Sequence at one end of the junction differs from germline and may be a read error. The chain joins TRBV11-1 to TRBJ2-4; TRBD2 aligns across 13 bases. CDR1 is SGHAT, CDR2 FQDESV, per germline (reference sequence). The CDR3 has 17 residues. The CDR3 region is CASSFPGTSGTKNIRYF. CDR3 DNA: TGTGCAAGCAGCTTTCCCGGGACTAGCGGGACCAAAAACATTCGGTACTTC.

On this clonotype itself: One end of the junction fails to match germline, which may point to a read error. The chain combines TRBV30 with TRBJ2-1; 7 bases match TRBD2. CDR1 and CDR2 (germline): GTSNPN, SVGIG (reference sequence). The CDR3 extends over 17 amino acids. As DNA, the CDR3 is TGTGTCTGGAGTGTACTAGTGGGAGGGCCCCGTGACTATGAGCAGTTCTTC. Encoded protein: CVWSVLVGGPRDYEQFF. Full variable domain (missing parts from reference TRBV30 and TRBJ2-1): SQTIHQWPATLVQPVGSPLSLECTVEGTSNPNLYWYRQAAGRGLQLLFYSVGIGQISSEVPQNLSASRPQDRQFILSSKKLLLSDSGFYLCVWSVLVGGPRDYEQFFGPGTRLTVL.

Concerning this clonotype: The junction and the germline gene differ at one end; a read error may be behind it. This sequence joins TRBV10-3 and TRBJ2-7, with 11 bases lining up with TRBD2. The CDR3 has 16 residues. Germline assignment: CDR1 ENHRY and CDR2 SYGVKD. The CDR3 DNA is TGTGCCGTCAGCGACCTCACTAGCGGGAGCTCCTACGAGCTGTACTTC. It is translated as CAVSDLTSGSSYELYF.

Concerning this clonotype: The junction departs from germline at one end; a sequencing error may be responsible. The chain has TRBV6-2 or TRBV6-3 and TRBJ2-2; possible D gene TRBD2, 5 bases. The CDR3 has 16 residues. The germline gives CDR1 MNHEY, CDR2 SVGEGT. CDR3 region: CASSYVRRLNTGEMFF. The CDR3 bases are TGTGCCAGCAGTTATGTGCGGCGGCTGAACACCGGGGAGATGTTTTTT.

This clonotype has a count of ten or more. The chain uses TRBV5-5 and TRBJ2-6, with D possibly called TRBD1 or TRBD2 (5 bases each). The CDR3 consists of 19 residues. Trimming stripped 4 bases from V and 0 bases from J, with 20 bases between. Germline lookup yields CDR1 SGHKS and CDR2 YYEKEE (reference sequence). CDR3: CASSTRGGSLNSGANVLTF. CDR3 coding DNA: TGTGCCAGCAGCACACGGGGCGGGTCTCTGAACTCTGGGGCCAACGTCCTGACTTTC.

This clonotype was seen repeatedly, ten times or more. The chain links TRBV5-1 to TRBJ2-3; unclear D gene. CDR1 and CDR2 (germline): SGHRS, YFSETQ. CDR3 size: 13 residues. V lost 2 bases, J lost 2 bases, and 6 bases lay in between. For the CDR3, the DNA is TGCGCCAGCAGCTTCTCTACCACAGATACGCAGTATTTT. This translates into CASSFSTTDTQYF.

The chain employs TRBV6-1 and TRBJ2-7, with D possibly TRBD2 on 5 matching bases. Per germline, CDR1 MNHNS and CDR2 SASEGT. The ends were cut back, 11 bases at V and 9 bases at J, with 26 bases in the middle. The CDR3 extends over 14 amino acids. CDR3 protein: CASSRNRLDYRQYF. The CDR3 DNA reads as TGTGCCTCCAGCCGAAATCGGCTCGACTACAGGCAGTACTTC.

Note on this clonotype: This likely comes from a read error, as the CDR3 has no conserved phenylalanine or tryptophan at its end. This chain uses TRBV13 with TRBJ2-5, with D possibly being TRBD1 (5 bases). The CDR3 is 17 amino acids. Germline CDR1 and CDR2: PRHDT and FYEKMQ (reference sequence). V shed 1 base and J shed 1 base, with 16 bases lying between them. The CDR3 nucleotides are TGTGCCAGCAGCTTAGTGGGGCCTACCAGGTTCCAAGAGACCCAGTACTTA. Its translation is CASSLVGPTRFQETQYL.

For this clonotype: This likely comes from a read error, as the CDR3 has no conserved phenylalanine or tryptophan at its end. It is unclear where the CDR3 begins or ends on the DNA, so no DNA is shown, and the CDR3 is as TCRdb lists it. The chain links TRBV29-1 to TRBJ2-1; the table calls TRBD1, which could not be checked here. Germline CDR1 reads SQVTM; CDR2 reads ANQGSEA. The CDR3 has 14 amino acids, counting both end residues. CDR3 protein: CSRLPGQGVDEQLS.

This clonotype showed up many times. V and J are TRBV30 and TRBJ2-2, with D perhaps matching TRBD1 or TRBD2 (5 bases each). Germline CDR1 is GTSNPN and CDR2 is SVGIG (reference sequence). This CDR3 contains 15 residues. Trimming left V 2 bases short and J 6 bases short, with 16 bases between. The CDR3 here is CAWSQAGTRAGELFF. The CDR3 nucleotides read TGTGCCTGGAGTCAAGCCGGGACCAGGGCCGGGGAGCTGTTTTTT.

For this clonotype: A clone one base away is much larger, so this may be a read error. This chain joins TRBV28 and TRBJ1-1; D uncertain. The V gene lost 10 bases and the J gene lost 10 bases, with 22 bases spanning the gap. The CDR3 runs 13 residues. From germline, CDR1 is MDHEN and CDR2 SYDVKM. The CDR3 region is CANTFEGHQTAFF. CDR3 sequence (DNA): TGTGCCAACACCTTTGAGGGTCATCAAACAGCTTTCTTT.

In the case of this clonotype: One junction end disagrees with the germline gene, perhaps due to a read error. This sequence joins TRBV4-1 and TRBJ2-7; 8 bases agree with TRBD1. This CDR3 has 15 residues. Germline-derived CDR1 and CDR2 are MGHRA and YSYEKL. The CDR3 loop is CASSHRGDLGYEQYF. The CDR3 coding sequence is TGCGCCAGTAGCCACAGGGGGGACCTTGGCTACGAGCAGTACTTC.

Comments on this clonotype: Lacking the conserved final phenylalanine or tryptophan, this CDR3 likely reflects a read error. The V gene is TRBV29-1, the J gene TRBJ2-5; possibly TRBD1 for D (6 bases). Per germline, CDR1 SQVTM and CDR2 ANQGSEA. CDR3 length: 14 amino acids. The CDR3 DNA reads TGCAGTGTTCCCGGGGCCCTGCAGGGGGAGACCCAGTACTCC. As protein: CSVPGALQGETQYS.

With respect to this clonotype: Since no conserved phenylalanine or tryptophan closes the CDR3, a read error is the likely cause. No DNA is shown, since the ends of the CDR3 on it are uncertain; the CDR3 is the one TCRdb lists. The chain couples TRBV11-2 to TRBJ2-2. Germline CDR1 and CDR2: SGHAT and FQNNGV. Including both end residues, the CDR3 is 13 amino acids long. The CDR3 loop is CASSSQPPGSCFL.

Turning to this clonotype: Mismatch with germline at one junction end may stem from a read error. The chain has TRBV6-5 and TRBJ2-2, with D possibly matching TRBD2 (6 bases). CDR3 length equals 15 residues. CDR1 is MNHEY and CDR2 is SVGAGI in the germline V gene. The CDR3 nucleotides read TGTGCCAGCAGTTACGGAGTGGACGGTACCGGGGGGCTGTTTTTT. This gives the protein CASSYGVDGTGGLFF.

Concerning this clonotype: Relative to the germline gene, one junction end is altered; a read error may explain this. The chain couples TRBV4-2 to TRBJ2-7, with 10 bases lining up with TRBD2. This CDR3 is built from 16 residues. Germline V gene data show CDR1 as LGHNA and CDR2 as YNFKEQ. The CDR3 loop reads CASSQDISSGGYEQYF. CDR3 DNA: TGTGCCAGCAGTCAAGACATATCTAGCGGGGGCTATGAGCAGTACTTC.

With respect to this clonotype: The junction and the germline gene differ at one end; a read error may be behind it. This chain uses TRBV20-1 with TRBJ2-2; TRBD2 matches 9 bases. CDR3 length: 12 amino acids. In germline, CDR1 is DFQATT, CDR2 SNEGSKA (reference sequence). The CDR3 DNA follows: TGTAGTGCTAGCGGGACCGCCGGGGAGCTGTTTTTT. Translated, it gives CSASGTAGELFF.

This clonotype was picked up many times. This chain links TRBV10-3 with TRBJ2-7, with TRBD2 matching over 8 bases. Germline CDR1 is ENHRY and CDR2 is SYGVKD. The CDR3 is made up of 15 amino acids. J lost 2 bases, V lost 3 bases, and 6 bases had no gene match. The CDR3 protein is CAISDPGTSPYEQYF. The CDR3, as DNA: TGTGCCATCAGTGACCCTGGGACTAGTCCCTACGAGCAGTACTTC.

Concerning this clonotype itself: One end of the junction varies from germline; a read error may be responsible. The J gene is TRBJ2-7, the V gene TRBV6-2 or TRBV6-3; no firm D call. The CDR3 consists of 12 residues. CDR1 is MNHEY, CDR2 SVGEGT, per germline. CDR3 nucleotides: TGCGCCAGCAGCCATAATCCGTACGAGCAGTACTTC. As protein: CASSHNPYEQYF.

On this clonotype itself: The germline gene is not matched at one end of the junction; a read error may be the cause. The chain has TRBV4-2 and TRBJ1-6; weak D call: TRBD1 (6 bases). Germline-derived CDR1 and CDR2 are LGHNA and YNFKEQ. The CDR3 is 16 residues long. The chain's CDR3 is CASSEPRGGAYSPIHF. CDR3 coding DNA: TGTGCCAGCAGCGAACCCCGAGGGGGGGCTTATTCACCCATCCACTTT.

As to this clonotype: At one of its ends the junction is not consistent with the germline gene, which may arise from a read error. The chain combines TRBV11-2 with TRBJ2-3, with D unresolved. The length of the CDR3 is 14 residues. Germline values: CDR1 SGHAT, CDR2 FQNNGV. The CDR3 sequence is CVSSPGSQSDTQYF. The DNA for the CDR3 is TGTGTCAGCAGCCCGGGCTCCCAGTCAGATACCCAGTATTTT.